Listed below are T cell receptor beta chains from one sample, sequenced in a study of cytomegalovirus exposure and HLA in healthy donors. Sequencing used immunoSEQ multiplex PCR; TCRdb keeps in-frame clones, though not all of them. The table records 160,000 or so clones, roughly 79% of them present only once. Sequencing was done on a sample of PBMCs. Source of these receptors: a woman aged 18-35 years in good health and CMV-seropositive. Both conserved end residues are part of each CDR3. The D gene is left open where the match is weak. A clone size is listed for some rows: how often the clone was seen (once, few, many), or a class if it is expanded.

j_gene,v_gene,abundance,d_gene,CDR3aa,CDR3nt
TRBJ2-1,TRBV27,NA,NA,CASSLGDFAYNEQFF,TGTGCCAGCAGTTTAGGGGACTTCGCATACAATGAGCAGTTCTTC
TRBJ1-1,TRBV6-1,once,TRBD1,CASSPRDREAFF,TGTGCCAGCAGTCCCCGGGACAGAGAAGCTTTCTTT
TRBJ2-5,TRBV7-2,NA,TRBD1,CASSSLTGGLETQYF,TGTGCCAGCAGCTCGTTGACAGGGGGATTGGAGACCCAGTACTTC
TRBJ2-7,TRBV5-4,NA,NA,CASSLERGSGLYEQYF,TGTGCCAGCAGCTTGGAAAGGGGGTCAGGTCTCTACGAGCAGTACTTC
TRBJ2-2,TRBV5-1,NA,TRBD2,CASKPSGGTTRGELFF,TGCGCCAGCAAACCTAGCGGGGGGACAACAAGAGGGGAGCTGTTTTTT
TRBJ2-7,TRBV11-1,NA,NA,CASSPLDSYEQYF,TGTGCCAGCAGCCCGCTCGACAGCTACGAGCAGTACTTC
TRBJ2-7,TRBV2,NA,NA,CASSAGTYSYEQYF,TGTGCCAGCAGCGCCGGGACATATTCCTACGAGCAGTACTTC
TRBJ2-5,TRBV15,NA,NA,CATSRDLGGAGETQYF,TGTGCCACCAGCAGAGATCTAGGGGGGGCGGGAGAGACCCAGTACTTC
TRBJ2-2,TRBV5-6,few,TRBD2,CASSLGLAGYTGELFF,TGTGCCAGCAGCTTGGGACTAGCGGGGTACACCGGGGAGCTGTTTTTT
TRBJ2-5,TRBV29-1,NA,TRBD1,CSVAAGGRETQYF,TGCAGCGTCGCGGCAGGGGGCCGAGAGACCCAGTACTTC
TRBJ1-4,TRBV7-6,NA,NA,CASSLVGPDEKLFF,TGTGCCAGCAGCTTAGTGGGCCCCGATGAAAAACTGTTTTTT
TRBJ1-5,TRBV7-2,NA,TRBD1,CASSQVDRASQPQHF,TGTGCCAGCAGCCAAGTAGACAGGGCCTCTCAGCCCCAGCATTTT
TRBJ2-1,TRBV13,NA,TRBD1,CASSFPHPYDSGQGALGTGEQFF,TGTGCCAGCAGCTTCCCTCACCCCTATGACTCGGGACAGGGGGCATTGGGAACTGGTGAGCAGTTCTTC
TRBJ2-1,TRBV5-1,NA,TRBD2,CASSWAPTSGGSYNEQFF,TGCGCCAGCAGCTGGGCCCCAACTAGCGGGGGGTCCTACAATGAGCAGTTCTTC
TRBJ2-1,TRBV27,NA,TRBD2,CASSGWGGDEQFF,TGTGCCAGCAGTGGGTGGGGGGGGGATGAGCAGTTCTTC
TRBJ2-7,TRBV18,NA,NA,CASSPGRPEQYF,TGTGCCAGCTCACCGGGCCGGCCGGAGCAGTACTTC
TRBJ1-3,TRBV11-2,NA,NA,CASSLVWPGSGNTIYF,TGTGCCAGCAGCTTAGTCTGGCCAGGTTCTGGAAACACCATATATTTT
TRBJ2-1,TRBV5-1,few,TRBD2,CASSPRLAGEQQFF,TGCGCCAGCAGCCCCCGGCTAGCGGGGGAACAGCAGTTCTTC
TRBJ1-4,TRBV5-6,once,NA,CASSLRQGVEKLFF,TGTGCCAGCAGCTTGCGGCAGGGTGTCGAAAAACTGTTTTTT
TRBJ1-5,TRBV10-1,NA,NA,CASSEMVQGPIQPQHF,TGCGCCAGCAGTGAGATGGTACAGGGCCCGATCCAACCCCAGCATTTT
TRBJ2-1,TRBV6-5,NA,NA,CASRFGPRDEQFF,TGTGCCAGCAGGTTCGGGCCCAGGGATGAGCAGTTCTTC
TRBJ1-1,TRBV27,few,NA,CASSLSPGLAEAFF,TGTGCCAGCAGTTTATCTCCAGGGCTCGCTGAAGCTTTCTTT
TRBJ1-2,TRBV28,NA,NA,CASSLSVGGAYGYTF,TGTGCCAGCAGTTTAAGCGTGGGGGGGGCCTATGGCTACACCTTC
TRBJ1-2,TRBV5-4,NA,NA,CASSFDEGDNYGYTF,TGTGCCAGCAGCTTTGATGAGGGGGATAACTATGGCTACACCTTC
TRBJ2-5,TRBV10-3,NA,TRBD2,CAISVGTSGGQETQYF,TGTGCCATCAGTGTGGGTACTAGCGGGGGCCAAGAGACCCAGTACTTC
TRBJ2-2,TRBV10-3,few,NA,CAISGEKIAPMTGELFF,TGTGCCATCAGTGGCGAAAAGATAGCGCCGATGACCGGGGAGCTGTTTTTT
TRBJ2-7,TRBV2,NA,TRBD1,CASSGGDRTLNF,TGTGCCAGCAGTGGTGGGGACAGGACCTTAAACTTC
TRBJ2-7,TRBV2,NA,NA,CASSEALSLGNEQYF,TGTGCCAGCAGTGAAGCGTTATCCCTAGGTAACGAGCAGTACTTC
TRBJ1-1,TRBV2,NA,TRBD1,CASMDFAGGITEAFF,TGTGCCAGCATGGACTTCGCAGGGGGCATCACTGAAGCTTTCTTT
TRBJ1-2,TRBV19,NA,NA,CASTSGTTGYGYTF,TGTGCCAGTACGAGCGGGACAACTGGCTATGGCTACACCTTC
TRBJ1-1,TRBV19,NA,NA,CASSIDPVEAFF,TGTGCCAGTAGTATAGATCCGGTTGAAGCTTTCTTT
TRBJ1-1,TRBV25-1,NA,TRBD1,CASSELPGTGTMNTEAFF,TGTGCCAGCAGTGAATTACCCGGGACAGGGACGATGAACACTGAAGCTTTCTTT
TRBJ2-7,TRBV2,NA,TRBD1,CASSVTGNEQYF,TGTGCCAGCAGTGTGACAGGGAACGAGCAGTACTTC
TRBJ2-5,TRBV5-4,NA,TRBD2,CASSLGLAGGQETQYF,TGTGCCAGCAGCTTGGGTCTAGCGGGGGGGCAAGAGACCCAGTACTTC
TRBJ1-4,TRBV28,few,NA,CASSFRDANEKLFF,TGTGCCAGCAGCTTCCGGGATGCGAATGAAAAACTGTTTTTT
TRBJ2-7,TRBV6-1,NA,TRBD1,CASRLQGDGAVEQYF,TGTGCCAGCAGACTGCAGGGGGACGGAGCGGTCGAGCAGTACTTC
TRBJ1-6,TRBV6-1,once,NA,CASSEQAKDSPLHF,TGTGCCAGCAGTGAACAGGCCAAGGATTCACCCCTCCACTTT
TRBJ2-7,TRBV10-2,NA,TRBD1,CASSLDRDSYEQYF,TGCGCCAGCAGCCTCGACAGGGATTCCTACGAGCAGTACTTC
TRBJ2-1,TRBV6-6,NA,TRBD2,CASSRGGQSNEQFF,TGTGCCAGCAGCCGGGGGGGCCAAAGCAATGAGCAGTTCTTC
TRBJ1-2,TRBV19,once,NA,CASSTFEGDYGYTF,TGTGCCAGTAGTACCTTTGAGGGGGACTATGGCTACACCTTC
TRBJ1-1,TRBV5-6,NA,TRBD1,CASSLGTGSTNTEAFF,TGTGCCAGCAGCTTGGGGACAGGGTCCACGAACACTGAAGCTTTCTTT
TRBJ1-1,TRBV18,NA,TRBD1,CASSPHQGENTEAFF,TGTGCCAGCTCACCACATCAGGGGGAGAACACTGAAGCTTTCTTT
TRBJ2-2,TRBV7-7,NA,NA,CASSFKEEADTGELFF,TGTGCTAGCAGCTTTAAGGAGGAGGCCGACACCGGGGAGCTGTTTTTT
TRBJ2-4,TRBV5-6,NA,NA,CASSLFRAEYIQYF,TGTGCCAGCAGCTTGTTCAGGGCGGAATACATTCAGTACTTC
TRBJ1-1,TRBV28,NA,TRBD1,CASSLGGQGKNTEAFF,TGTGCCAGCAGTTTGGGTGGACAGGGGAAGAACACTGAAGCTTTCTTT
TRBJ1-2,TRBV7-9,NA,TRBD1,CASSLPGGFYGYTF,TGTGCCAGCAGCTTGCCAGGGGGTTTCTATGGCTACACCTTC
TRBJ2-4,TRBV5-6,NA,TRBD1,CASSLPRDRGEGAKNIQYF,TGTGCCAGCAGCTTGCCTCGGGACAGGGGAGAGGGGGCCAAAAACATTCAGTACTTC
TRBJ2-3,TRBV7-9,once,TRBD2,CASSLPGLAGDLTDTQYF,TGTGCCAGCAGCCTACCGGGACTAGCGGGGGACCTCACAGATACGCAGTATTTT
TRBJ2-1,TRBV7-2,NA,TRBD2,CASSEFRVAGTSSYNEQFF,TGTGCCAGCAGCGAATTCAGGGTAGCGGGGACGAGCTCCTACAATGAGCAGTTCTTC
TRBJ1-6,TRBV13,NA,TRBD1,CASSQWTGPNSPLHF,TGTGCCAGCAGCCAGTGGACAGGGCCTAATTCACCCCTCCACTTT
TRBJ1-2,TRBV6-5,NA,NA,CASSSIYGYTF,TGTGCCAGCTCATCCATCTATGGCTACACCTTC
TRBJ1-6,TRBV7-2,NA,NA,CASKKGRDSPLHF,TGTGCCAGCAAAAAGGGGCGAGATTCACCCCTCCACTTT
TRBJ1-1,TRBV28,NA,TRBD1,CASSFWGTGRDTEAFF,TGTGCCAGCAGTTTTTGGGGGACAGGGCGAGACACTGAAGCTTTCTTT
TRBJ1-1,TRBV6-4,few,TRBD1,CASSASGTGGTEAFF,TGTGCCAGCAGTGCCTCCGGGACAGGGGGCACTGAAGCTTTCTTT
TRBJ1-3,TRBV6-5,NA,TRBD1,CASSYSGGPGNTIYF,TGTGCCAGCAGTTATTCAGGGGGCCCTGGAAACACCATATATTTT
TRBJ2-2,TRBV11-2,NA,TRBD1,CASSLWGRGLDTGELFF,TGTGCCAGCAGCTTATGGGGCAGGGGGCTTGACACCGGGGAGCTGTTTTTT
TRBJ2-3,TRBV27,NA,TRBD2,CASSSQRGHTDTQYF,TGTGCCAGCAGTTCCCAGCGGGGTCACACAGATACGCAGTATTTT